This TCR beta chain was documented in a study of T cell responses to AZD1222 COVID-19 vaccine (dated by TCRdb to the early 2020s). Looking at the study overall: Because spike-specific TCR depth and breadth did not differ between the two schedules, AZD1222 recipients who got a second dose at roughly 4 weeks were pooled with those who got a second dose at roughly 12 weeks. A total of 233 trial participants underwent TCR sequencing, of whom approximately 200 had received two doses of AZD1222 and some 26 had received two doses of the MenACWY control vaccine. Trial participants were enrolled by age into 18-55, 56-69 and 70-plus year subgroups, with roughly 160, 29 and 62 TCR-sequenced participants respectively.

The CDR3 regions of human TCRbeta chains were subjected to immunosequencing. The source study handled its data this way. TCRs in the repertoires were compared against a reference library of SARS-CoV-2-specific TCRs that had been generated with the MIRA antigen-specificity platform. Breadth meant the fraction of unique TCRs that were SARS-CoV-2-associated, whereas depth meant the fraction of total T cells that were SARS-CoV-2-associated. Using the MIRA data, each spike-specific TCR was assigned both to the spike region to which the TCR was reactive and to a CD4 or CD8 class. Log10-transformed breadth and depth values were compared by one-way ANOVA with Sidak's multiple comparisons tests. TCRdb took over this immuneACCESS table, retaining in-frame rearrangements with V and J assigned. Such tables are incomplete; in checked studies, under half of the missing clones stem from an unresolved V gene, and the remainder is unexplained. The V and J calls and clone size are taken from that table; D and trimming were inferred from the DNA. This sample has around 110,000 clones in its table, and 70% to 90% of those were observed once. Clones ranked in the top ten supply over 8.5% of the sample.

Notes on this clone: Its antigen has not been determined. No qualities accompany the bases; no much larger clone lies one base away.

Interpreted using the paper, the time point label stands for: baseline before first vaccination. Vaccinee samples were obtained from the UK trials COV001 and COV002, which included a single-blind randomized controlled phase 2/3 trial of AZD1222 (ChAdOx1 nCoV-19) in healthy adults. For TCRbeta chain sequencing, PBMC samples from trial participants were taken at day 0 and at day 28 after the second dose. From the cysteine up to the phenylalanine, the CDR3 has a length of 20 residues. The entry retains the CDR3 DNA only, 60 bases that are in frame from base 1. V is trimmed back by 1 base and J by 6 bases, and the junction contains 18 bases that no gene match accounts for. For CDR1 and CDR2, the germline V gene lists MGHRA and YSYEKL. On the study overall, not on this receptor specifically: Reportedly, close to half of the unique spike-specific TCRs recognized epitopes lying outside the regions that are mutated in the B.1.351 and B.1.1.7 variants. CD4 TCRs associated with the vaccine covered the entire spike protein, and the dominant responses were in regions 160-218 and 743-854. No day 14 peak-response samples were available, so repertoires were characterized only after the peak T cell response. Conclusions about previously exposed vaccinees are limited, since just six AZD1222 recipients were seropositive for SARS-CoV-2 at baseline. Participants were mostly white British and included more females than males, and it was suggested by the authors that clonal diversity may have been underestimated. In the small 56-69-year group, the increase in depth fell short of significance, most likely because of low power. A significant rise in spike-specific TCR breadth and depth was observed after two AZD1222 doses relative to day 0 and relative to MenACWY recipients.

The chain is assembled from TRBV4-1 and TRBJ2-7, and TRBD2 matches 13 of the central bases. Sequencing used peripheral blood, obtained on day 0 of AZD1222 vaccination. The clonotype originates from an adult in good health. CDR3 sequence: CASSQVTGTSGKRRGSEQYF. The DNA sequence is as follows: TGCGCCAGCAGCCAAGTCACTGGGACTAGCGGGAAACGCCGGGGGTCCGAGCAGTACTTC.